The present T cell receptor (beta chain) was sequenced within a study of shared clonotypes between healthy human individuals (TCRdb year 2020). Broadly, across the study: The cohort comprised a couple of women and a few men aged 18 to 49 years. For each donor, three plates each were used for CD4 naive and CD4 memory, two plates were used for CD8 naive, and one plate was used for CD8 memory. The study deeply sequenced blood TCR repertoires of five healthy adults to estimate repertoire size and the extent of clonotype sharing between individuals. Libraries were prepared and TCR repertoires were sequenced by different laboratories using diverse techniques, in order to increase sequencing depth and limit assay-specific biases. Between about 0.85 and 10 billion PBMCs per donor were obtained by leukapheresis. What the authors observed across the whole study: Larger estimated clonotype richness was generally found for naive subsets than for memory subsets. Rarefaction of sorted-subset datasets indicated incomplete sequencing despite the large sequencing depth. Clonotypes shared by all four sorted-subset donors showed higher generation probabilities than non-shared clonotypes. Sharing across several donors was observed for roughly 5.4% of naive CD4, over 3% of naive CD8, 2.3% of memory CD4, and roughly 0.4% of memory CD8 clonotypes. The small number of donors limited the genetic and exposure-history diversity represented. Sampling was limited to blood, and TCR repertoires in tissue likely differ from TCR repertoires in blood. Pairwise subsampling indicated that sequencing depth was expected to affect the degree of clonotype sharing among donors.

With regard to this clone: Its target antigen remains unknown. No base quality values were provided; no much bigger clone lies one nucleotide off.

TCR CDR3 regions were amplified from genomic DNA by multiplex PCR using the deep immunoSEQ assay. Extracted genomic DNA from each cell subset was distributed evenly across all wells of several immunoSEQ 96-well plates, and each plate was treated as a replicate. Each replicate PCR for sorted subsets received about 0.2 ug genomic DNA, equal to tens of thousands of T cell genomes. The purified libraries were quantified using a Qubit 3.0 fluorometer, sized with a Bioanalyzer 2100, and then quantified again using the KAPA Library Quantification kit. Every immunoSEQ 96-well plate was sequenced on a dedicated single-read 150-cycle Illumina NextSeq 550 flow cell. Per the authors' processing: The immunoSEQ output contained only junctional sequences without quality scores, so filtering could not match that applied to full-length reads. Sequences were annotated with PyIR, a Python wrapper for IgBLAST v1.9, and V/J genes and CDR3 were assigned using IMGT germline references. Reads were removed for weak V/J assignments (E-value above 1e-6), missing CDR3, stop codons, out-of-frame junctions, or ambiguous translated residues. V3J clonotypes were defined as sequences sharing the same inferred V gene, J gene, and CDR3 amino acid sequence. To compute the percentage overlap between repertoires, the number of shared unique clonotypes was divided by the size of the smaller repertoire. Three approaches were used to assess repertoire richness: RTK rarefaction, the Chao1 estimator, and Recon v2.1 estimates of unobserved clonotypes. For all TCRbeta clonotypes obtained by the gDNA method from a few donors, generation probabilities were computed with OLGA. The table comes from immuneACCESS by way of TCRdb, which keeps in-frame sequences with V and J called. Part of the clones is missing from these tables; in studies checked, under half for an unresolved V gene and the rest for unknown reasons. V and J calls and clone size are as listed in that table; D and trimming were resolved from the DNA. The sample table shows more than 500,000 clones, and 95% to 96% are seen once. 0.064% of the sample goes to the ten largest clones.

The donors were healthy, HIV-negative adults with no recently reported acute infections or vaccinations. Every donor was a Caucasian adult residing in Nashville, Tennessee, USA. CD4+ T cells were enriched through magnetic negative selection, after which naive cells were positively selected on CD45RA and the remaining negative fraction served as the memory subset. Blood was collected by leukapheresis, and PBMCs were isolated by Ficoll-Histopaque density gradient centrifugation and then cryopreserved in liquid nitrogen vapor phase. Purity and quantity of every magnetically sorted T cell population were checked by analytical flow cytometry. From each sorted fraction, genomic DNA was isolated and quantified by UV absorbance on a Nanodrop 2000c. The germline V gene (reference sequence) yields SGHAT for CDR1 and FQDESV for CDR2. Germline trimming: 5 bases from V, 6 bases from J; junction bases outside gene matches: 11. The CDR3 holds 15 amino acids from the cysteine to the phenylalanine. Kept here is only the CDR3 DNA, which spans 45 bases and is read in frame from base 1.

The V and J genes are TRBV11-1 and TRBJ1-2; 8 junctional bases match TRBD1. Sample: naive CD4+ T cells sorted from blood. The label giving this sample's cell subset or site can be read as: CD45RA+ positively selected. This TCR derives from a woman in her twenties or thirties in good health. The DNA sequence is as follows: TGTGCCAGCAGCCCGACAGGGGATCCGTTCGATGGCTACACCTTC. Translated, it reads CASSPTGDPFDGYTF.